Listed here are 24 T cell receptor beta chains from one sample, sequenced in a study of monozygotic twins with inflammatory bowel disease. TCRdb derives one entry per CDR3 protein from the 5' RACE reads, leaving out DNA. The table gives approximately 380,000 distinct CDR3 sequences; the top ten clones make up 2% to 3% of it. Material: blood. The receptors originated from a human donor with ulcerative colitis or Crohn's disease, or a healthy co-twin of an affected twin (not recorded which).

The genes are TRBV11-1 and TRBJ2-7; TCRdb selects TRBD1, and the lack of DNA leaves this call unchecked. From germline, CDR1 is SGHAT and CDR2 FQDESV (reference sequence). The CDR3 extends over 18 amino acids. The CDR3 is CASSLATTRDRGSYEQYF.

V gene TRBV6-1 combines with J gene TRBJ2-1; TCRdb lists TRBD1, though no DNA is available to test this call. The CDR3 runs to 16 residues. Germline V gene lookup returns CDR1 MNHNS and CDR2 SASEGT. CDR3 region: CASSKRGAASYNEQFF.

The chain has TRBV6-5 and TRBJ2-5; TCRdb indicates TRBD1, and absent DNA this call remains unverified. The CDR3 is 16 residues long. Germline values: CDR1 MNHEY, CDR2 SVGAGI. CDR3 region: CASSYSSGGAPETQYF.

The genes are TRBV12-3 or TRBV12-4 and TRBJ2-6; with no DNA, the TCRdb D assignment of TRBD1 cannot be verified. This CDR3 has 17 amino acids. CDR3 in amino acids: CASSLSHAGSGANVLTF.

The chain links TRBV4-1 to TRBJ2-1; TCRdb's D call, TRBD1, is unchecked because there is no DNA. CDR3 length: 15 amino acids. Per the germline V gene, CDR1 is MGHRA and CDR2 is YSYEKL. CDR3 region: CASSQDFSGDREQFF.

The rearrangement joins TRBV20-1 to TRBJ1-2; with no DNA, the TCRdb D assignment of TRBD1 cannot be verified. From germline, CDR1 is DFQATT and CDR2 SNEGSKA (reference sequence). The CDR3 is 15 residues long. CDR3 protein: CSAENRGNYNYGYTF.

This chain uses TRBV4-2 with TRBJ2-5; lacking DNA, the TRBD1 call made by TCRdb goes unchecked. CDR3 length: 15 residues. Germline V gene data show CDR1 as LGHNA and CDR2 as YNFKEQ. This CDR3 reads CASSQGGTVQETQYF.

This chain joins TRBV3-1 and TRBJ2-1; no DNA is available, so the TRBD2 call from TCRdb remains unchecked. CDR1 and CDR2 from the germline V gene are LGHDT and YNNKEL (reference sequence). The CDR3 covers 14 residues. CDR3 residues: CASSQAGGDNEQFF.

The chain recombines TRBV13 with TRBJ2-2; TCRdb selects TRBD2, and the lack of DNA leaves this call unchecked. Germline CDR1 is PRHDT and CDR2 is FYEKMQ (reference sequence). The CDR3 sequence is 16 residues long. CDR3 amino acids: CASSTTSGGLAGELFF.

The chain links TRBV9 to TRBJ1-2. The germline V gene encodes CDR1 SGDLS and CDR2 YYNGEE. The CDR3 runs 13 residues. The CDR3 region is CASSTSRNYGYTF.

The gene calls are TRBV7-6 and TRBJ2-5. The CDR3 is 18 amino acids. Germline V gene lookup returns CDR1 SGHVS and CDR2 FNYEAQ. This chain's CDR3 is CASSSLHNPRGQVETQYF.

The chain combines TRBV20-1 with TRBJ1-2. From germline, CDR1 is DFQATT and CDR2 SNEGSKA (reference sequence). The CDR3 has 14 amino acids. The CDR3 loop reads CSARHTGGSYGYTF.

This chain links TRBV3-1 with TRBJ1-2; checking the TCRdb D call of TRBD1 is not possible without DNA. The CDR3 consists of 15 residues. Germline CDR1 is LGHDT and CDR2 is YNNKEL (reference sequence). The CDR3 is CASSRGTSQGYGYTF. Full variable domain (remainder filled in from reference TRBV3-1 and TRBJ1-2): DTAVSQTPKYLVTQMGNDKSIKCEQNLGHDTMYWYKQDSKKFLKIMFSYNNKELIINETVPNRFSPKSPDKAHLNLHINSLELGDSAVYFCASSRGTSQGYGYTFGSGTRLTVV.

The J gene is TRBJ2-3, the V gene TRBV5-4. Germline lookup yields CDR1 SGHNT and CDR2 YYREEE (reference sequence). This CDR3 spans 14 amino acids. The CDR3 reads CASSLALATDTQYF.

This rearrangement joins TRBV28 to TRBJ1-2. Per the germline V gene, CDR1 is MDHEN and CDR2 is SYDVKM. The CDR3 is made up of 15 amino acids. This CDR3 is CASSLLTQTNYGYTF.

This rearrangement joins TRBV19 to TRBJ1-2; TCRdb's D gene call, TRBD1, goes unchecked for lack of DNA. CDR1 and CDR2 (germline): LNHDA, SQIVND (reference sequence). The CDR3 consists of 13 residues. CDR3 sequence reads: CASWDRTNYGYTF.

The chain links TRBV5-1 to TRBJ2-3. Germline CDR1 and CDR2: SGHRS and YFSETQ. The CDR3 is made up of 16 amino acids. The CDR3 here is CASSQTQRASTDTQYF.

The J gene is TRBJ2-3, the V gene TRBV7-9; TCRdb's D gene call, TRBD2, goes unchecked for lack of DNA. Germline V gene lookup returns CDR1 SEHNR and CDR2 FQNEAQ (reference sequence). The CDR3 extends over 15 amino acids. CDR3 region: CASSSIAGNTDTQYF.

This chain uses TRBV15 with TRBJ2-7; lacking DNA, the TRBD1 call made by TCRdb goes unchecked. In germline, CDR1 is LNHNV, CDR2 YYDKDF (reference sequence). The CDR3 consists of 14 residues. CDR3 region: CATSAGTGTYEQYF. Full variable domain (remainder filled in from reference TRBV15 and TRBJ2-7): DAMVIQNPRYQVTQFGKPVTLSCSQTLNHNVMYWYQQKSSQAPKLLFHYYDKDFNNEADTPDNFQSRRPNTSFCFLDIRSPGLGDTAMYLCATSAGTGTYEQYFGPGTRLTVT.

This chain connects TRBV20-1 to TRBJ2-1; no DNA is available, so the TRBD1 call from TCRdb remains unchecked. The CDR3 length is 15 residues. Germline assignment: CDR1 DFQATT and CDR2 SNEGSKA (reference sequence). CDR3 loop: CSALPAGQGVYEQFF.

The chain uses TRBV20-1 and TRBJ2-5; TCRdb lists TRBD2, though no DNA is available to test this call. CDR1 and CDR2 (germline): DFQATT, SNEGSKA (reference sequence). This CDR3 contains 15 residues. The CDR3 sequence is CERTSLAPSGETQYF.

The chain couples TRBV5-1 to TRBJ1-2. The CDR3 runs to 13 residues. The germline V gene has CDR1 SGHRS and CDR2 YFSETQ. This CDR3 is CASSLDINYGYTF.

CDR3 sequence: CASTPVGPSYEQYF. This chain joins TRBV7-9 and TRBJ2-7; checking the TCRdb D call of TRBD2 is not possible without DNA. The CDR3 loop spans 14 amino acids. Germline CDR1 reads SEHNR; CDR2 reads FQNEAQ (reference sequence).

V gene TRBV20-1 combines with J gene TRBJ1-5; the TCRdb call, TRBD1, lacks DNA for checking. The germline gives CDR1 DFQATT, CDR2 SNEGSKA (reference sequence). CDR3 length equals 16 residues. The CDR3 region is CSARDHQGGYSQPQHF.